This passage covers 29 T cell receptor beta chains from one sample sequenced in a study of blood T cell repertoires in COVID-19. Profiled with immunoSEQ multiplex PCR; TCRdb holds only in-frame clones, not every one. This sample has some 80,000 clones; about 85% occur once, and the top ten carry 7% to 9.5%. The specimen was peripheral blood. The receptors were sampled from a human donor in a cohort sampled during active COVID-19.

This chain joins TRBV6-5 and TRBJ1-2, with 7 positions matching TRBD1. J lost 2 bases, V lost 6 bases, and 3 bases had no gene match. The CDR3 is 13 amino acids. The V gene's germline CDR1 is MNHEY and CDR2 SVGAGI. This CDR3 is CASSRDSNYGYTF. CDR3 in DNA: TGTGCCAGCAGCAGGGACAGCAACTATGGCTACACCTTC.

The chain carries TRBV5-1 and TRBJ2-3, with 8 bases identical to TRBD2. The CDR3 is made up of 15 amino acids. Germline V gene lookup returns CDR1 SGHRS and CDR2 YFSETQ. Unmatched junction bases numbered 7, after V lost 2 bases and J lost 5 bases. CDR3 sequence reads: CASSFSTSAGDTQYF. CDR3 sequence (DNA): TGCGCCAGCAGCTTTTCGACTAGCGCGGGAGATACGCAGTATTTT.

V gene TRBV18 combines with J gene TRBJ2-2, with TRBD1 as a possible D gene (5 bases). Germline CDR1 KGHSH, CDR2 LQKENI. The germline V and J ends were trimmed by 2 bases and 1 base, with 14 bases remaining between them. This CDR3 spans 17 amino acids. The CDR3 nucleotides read TGTGCCAGCTCACCATTTGGGGCCTCGGGGAACACCGGGGAGCTGTTTTTT. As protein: CASSPFGASGNTGELFF.

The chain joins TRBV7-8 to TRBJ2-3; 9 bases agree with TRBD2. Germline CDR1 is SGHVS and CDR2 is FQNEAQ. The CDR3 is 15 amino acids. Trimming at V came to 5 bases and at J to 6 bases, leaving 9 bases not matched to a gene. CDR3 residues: CASSAPLREGDTQYF. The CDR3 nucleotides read TGTGCCAGCAGCGCCCCTTTGCGGGAGGGGGATACGCAGTATTTT.

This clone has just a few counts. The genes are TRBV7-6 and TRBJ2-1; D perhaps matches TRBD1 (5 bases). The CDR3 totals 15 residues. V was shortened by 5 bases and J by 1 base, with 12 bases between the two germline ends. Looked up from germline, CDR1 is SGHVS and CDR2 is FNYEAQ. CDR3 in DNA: TGTGCCAGCAGCAATCAGGGTGGGTCCTACAATGAGCAGTTCTTC. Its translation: CASSNQGGSYNEQFF.

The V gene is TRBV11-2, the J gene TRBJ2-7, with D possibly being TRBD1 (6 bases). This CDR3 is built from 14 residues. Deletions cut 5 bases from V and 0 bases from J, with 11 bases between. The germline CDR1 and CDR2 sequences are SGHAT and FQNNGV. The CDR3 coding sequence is TGTGCCAGCAGCCGGCCGGACAGCTCCTACGAGCAGTACTTC. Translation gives CASSRPDSSYEQYF.

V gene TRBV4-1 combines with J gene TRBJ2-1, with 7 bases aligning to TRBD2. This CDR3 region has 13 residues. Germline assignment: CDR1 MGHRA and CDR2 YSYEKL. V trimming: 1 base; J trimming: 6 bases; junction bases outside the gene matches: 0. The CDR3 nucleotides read TGCGCCAGCAGCCAAGGCGGGAGCAATGAGCAGTTCTTC. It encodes CASSQGGSNEQFF.

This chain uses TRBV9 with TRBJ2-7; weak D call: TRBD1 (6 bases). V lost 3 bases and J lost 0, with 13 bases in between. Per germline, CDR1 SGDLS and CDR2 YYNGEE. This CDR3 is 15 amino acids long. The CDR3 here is CASSGQGSSSYEQYF. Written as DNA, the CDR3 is TGTGCCAGCAGCGGGCAGGGGTCCAGCTCCTACGAGCAGTACTTC.

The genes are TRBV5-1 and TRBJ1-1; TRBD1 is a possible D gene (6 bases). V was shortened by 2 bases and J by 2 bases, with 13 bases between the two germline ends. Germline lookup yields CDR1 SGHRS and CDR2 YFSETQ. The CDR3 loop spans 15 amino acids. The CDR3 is CASSLHEQGNTEAFF. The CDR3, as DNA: TGCGCCAGCAGCTTACACGAACAGGGAAACACTGAAGCTTTCTTT.

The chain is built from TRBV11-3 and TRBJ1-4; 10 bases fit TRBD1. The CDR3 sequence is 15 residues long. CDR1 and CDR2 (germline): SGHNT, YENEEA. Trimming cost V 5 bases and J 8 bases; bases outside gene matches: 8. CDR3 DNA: TGTGCCAGCAGCCCCCGGACAGGGGGAACCGAAAAACTGTTTTTT. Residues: CASSPRTGGTEKLFF.

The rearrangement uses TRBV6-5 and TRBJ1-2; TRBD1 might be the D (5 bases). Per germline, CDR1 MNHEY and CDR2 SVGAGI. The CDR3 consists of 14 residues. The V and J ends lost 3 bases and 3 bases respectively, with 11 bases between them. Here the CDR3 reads CASSYAGEDYGYTF. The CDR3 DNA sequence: TGTGCCAGCAGTTATGCGGGGGAGGACTATGGCTACACCTTC.

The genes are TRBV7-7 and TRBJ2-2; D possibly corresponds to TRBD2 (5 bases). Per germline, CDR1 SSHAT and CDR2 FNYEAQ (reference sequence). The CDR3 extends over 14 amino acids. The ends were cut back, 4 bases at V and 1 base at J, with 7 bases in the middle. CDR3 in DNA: TGTGCCAGCAGCTCTAGCCGGAACACCGGGGAGCTGTTTTTT. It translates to CASSSSRNTGELFF.

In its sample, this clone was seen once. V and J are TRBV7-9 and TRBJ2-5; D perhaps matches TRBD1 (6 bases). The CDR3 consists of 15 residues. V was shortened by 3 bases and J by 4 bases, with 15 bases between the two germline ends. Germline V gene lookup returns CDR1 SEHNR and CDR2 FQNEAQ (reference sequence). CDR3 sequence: CASSLALTGSETQYF. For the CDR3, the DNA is TGTGCCAGCAGCTTGGCCCTCACAGGGTCAGAGACCCAGTACTTC.

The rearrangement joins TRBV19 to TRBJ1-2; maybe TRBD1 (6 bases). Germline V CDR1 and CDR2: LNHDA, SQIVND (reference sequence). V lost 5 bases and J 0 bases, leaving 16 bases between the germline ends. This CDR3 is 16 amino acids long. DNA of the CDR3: TGTGCCAGTAGTCAGGTGGACAGCATCGCTAACTATGGCTACACCTTC. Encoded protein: CASSQVDSIANYGYTF.

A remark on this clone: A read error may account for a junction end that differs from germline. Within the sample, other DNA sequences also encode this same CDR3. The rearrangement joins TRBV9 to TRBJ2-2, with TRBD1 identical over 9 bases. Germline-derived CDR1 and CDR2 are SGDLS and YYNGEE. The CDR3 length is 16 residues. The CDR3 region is CASSVTTGGGTGELFF. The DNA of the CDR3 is TGTGCCAGCAGCGTAACCACAGGGGGCGGAACCGGAGAGCTGTTTTTT. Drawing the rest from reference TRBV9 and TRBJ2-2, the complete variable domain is DSGVTQTPKHLITATGQRVTLRCSPRSGDLSVYWYQQSLDQGLQFLIQYYNGEERAKGNILERFSAQQFPDLHSELNLSSLELGDSALYFCASSVTTGGGTGELFFGEGSRLTVL.

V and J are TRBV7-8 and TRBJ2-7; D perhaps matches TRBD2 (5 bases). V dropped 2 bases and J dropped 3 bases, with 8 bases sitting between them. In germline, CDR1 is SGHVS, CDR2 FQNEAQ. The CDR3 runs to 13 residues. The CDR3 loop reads CASSLSGYYEQYF. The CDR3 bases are TGTGCCAGCAGCTTATCGGGATACTACGAGCAGTACTTC.

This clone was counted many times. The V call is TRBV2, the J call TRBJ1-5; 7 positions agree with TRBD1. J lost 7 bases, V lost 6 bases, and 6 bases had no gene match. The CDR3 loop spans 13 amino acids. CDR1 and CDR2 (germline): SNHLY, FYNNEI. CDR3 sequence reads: CASRDREQQPQHF. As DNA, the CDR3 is TGTGCCAGCAGAGACAGGGAACAGCAGCCCCAGCATTTT.

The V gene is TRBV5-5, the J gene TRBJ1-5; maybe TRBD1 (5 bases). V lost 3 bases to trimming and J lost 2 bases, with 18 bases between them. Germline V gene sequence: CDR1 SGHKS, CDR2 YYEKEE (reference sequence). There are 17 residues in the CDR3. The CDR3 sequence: CASSSQGLAFGNQPQHF. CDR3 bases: TGTGCCAGCAGCTCGCAGGGTCTGGCTTTTGGCAATCAGCCCCAGCATTTT.

As DNA, the CDR3 is TGTGCCAGCCTCCCTACAGGGGGGAACACTGAAGCTTTCTTT. Translating it yields CASLPTGGNTEAFF. The J gene is TRBJ1-1, the V gene TRBV2; 8 positions agree with TRBD1. The CDR3 runs to 14 residues. Germline loops: CDR1 SNHLY, CDR2 FYNNEI. V shed 8 bases and J 1 base; nucleotides not matched to a gene: 6.

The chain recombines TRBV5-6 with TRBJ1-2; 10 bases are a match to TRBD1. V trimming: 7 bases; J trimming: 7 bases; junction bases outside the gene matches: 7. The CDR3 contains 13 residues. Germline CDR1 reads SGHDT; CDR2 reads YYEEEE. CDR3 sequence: CASGRDRGLGYTF. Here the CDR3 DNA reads TGTGCCAGCGGCCGGGACAGGGGTCTTGGCTACACCTTC.

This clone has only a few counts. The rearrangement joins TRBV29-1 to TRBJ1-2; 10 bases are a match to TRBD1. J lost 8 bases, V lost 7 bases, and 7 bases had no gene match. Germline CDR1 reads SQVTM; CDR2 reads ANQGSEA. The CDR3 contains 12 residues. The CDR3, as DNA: TGCAGCGCCCGACAGGGGGCATTGGGCTACACCTTC. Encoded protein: CSARQGALGYTF. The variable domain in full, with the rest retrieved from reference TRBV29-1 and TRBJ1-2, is SAVISQKPSRDICQRGTSLTIQCQVDSQVTMMFWYRQQPGQSLTLIATANQGSEATYESGFVIDKFPISRPNLTFSTLTVSNMSPEDSSIYLCSARQGALGYTFGSGTRLTVV.

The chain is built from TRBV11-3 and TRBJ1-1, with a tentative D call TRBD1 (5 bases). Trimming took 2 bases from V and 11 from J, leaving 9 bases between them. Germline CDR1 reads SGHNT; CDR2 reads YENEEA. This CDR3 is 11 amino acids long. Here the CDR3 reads CASSLQGGAFF. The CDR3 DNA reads TGTGCCAGCAGCTTACAGGGTGGCGCTTTCTTT.

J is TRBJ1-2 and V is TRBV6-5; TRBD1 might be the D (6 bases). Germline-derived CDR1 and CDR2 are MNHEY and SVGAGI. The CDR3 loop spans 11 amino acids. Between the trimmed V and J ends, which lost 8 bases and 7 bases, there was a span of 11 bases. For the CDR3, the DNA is TGTGCCAGCCTTGAACAGGGTGGCTACACCTTC. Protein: CASLEQGGYTF.

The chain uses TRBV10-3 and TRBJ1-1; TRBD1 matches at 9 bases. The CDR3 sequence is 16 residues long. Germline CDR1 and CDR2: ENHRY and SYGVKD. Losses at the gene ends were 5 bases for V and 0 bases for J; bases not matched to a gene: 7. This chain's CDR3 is CAISPGQGIMNTEAFF. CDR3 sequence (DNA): TGTGCCATCAGTCCGGGACAGGGTATAATGAACACTGAAGCTTTCTTT.

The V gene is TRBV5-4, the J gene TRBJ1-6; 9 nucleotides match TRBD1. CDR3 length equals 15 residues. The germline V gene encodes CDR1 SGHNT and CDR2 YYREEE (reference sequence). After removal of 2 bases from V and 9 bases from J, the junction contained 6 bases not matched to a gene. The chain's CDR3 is CASSFTGQGGSPLHF. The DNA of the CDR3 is TGTGCCAGCAGCTTTACGGGACAGGGTGGTTCACCCCTCCACTTT.

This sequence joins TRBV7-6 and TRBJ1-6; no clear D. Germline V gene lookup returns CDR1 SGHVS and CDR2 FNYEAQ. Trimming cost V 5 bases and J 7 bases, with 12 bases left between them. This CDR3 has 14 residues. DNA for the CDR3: TGTGCCAGCAGCACTCCCCTACAGAATTCACCCCTCCACTTT. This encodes CASSTPLQNSPLHF.

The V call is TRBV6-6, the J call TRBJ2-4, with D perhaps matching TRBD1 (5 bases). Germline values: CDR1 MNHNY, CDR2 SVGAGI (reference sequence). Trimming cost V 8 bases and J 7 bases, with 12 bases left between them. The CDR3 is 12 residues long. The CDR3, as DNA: TGTGCCAGCGGGCAGGGTTCGAACATTCAGTACTTC. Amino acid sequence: CASGQGSNIQYF.

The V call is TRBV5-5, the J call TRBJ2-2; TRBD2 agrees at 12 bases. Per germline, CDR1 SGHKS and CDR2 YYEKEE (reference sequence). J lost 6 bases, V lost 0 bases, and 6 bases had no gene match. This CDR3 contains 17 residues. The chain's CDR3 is CASSLGLAGAVSGELFF. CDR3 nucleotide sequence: TGTGCCAGCAGCTTGGGACTAGCGGGAGCAGTATCCGGGGAGCTGTTTTTT.

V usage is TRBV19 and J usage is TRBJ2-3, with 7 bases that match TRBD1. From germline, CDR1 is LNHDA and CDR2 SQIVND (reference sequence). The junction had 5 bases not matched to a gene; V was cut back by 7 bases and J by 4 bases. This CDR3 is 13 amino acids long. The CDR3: CASNGQGADTQYF. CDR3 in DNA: TGTGCCAGTAACGGCCAGGGGGCAGATACGCAGTATTTT.